This record covers a single T cell receptor (beta chain). This sample was taken from a study of cytomegalovirus exposure and HLA in healthy donors. Study as a whole: According to later analysis, the same platform produced the 120 validation and some 680 first-cohort repertoires.

The assay was immunoSEQ multiplex PCR, and TCRdb's table has in-frame clones only and misses some. Here the sample spans 57,000 or so clones, approximately 96% being singletons. In germline, CDR1 is MRHNA, CDR2 SNTAGT. The CDR3 loop spans 13 amino acids. The V end was cut by 3 bases, the J end by 2 bases, with 6 bases between. The chain combines TRBV6-4 with TRBJ2-3; D call uncertain. This clonotype was sampled from a man aged 18 to 29 in good health and CMV-seronegative. Sequencing was performed on PBMCs. For the CDR3, the DNA is TGTGCCAGCAGTGAGACAACCACAGATACGCAGTATTTT. This sequence encodes CASSETTTDTQYF.